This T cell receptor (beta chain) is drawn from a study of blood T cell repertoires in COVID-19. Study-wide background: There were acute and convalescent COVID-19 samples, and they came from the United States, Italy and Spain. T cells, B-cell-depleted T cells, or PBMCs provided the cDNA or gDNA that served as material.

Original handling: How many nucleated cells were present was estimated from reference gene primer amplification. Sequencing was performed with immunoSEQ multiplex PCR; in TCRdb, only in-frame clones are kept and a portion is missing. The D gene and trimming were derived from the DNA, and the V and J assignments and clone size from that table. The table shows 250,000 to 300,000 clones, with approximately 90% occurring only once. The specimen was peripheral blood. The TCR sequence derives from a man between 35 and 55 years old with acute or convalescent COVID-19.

CDR3 coding DNA: TGTGCCAGCAGCCACAACACAAGGAACACTGAAGCTTTCTTT. It translates to CASSHNTRNTEAFF. This chain connects TRBV16 to TRBJ1-1; D remains unclear. CDR1 KGHSY and CDR2 FQNENV come from the germline V gene. The CDR3 sequence is 14 residues long. V was shortened by 3 bases and J by 1 base, with 9 bases between the two germline ends.